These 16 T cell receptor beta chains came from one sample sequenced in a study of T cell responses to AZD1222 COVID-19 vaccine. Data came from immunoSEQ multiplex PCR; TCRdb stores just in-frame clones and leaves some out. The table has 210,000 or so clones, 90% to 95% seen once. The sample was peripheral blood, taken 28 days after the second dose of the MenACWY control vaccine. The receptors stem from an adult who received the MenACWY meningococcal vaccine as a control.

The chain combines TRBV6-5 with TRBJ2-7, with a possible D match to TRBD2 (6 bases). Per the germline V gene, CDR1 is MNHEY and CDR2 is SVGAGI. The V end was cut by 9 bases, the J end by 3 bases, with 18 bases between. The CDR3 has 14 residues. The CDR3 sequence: CASTQTGEVYEQYF. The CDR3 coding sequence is TGTGCCAGTACCCAAACGGGGGAGGTCTACGAGCAGTACTTC.

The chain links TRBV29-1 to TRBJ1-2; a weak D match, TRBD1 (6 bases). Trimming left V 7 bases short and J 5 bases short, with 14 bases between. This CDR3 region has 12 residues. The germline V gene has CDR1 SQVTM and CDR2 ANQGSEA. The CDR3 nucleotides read TGCAGCGGGGGAGAGGACAGTTATGGCTACACCTTC. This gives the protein CSGGEDSYGYTF.

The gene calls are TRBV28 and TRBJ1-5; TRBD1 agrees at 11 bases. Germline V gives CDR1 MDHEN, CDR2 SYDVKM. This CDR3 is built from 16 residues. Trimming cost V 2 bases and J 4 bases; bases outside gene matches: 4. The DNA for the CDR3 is TGTGCCAGCAGTTTAATTGGGACAGGGGGGAATCAGCCCCAGCATTTT. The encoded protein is CASSLIGTGGNQPQHF.

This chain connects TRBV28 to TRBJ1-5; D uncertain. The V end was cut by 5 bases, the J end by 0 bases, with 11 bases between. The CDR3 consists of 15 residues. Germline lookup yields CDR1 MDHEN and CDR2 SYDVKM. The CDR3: CASSVGRYSNQPQHF. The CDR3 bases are TGTGCCAGCAGTGTAGGGCGGTATAGCAATCAGCCCCAGCATTTT.

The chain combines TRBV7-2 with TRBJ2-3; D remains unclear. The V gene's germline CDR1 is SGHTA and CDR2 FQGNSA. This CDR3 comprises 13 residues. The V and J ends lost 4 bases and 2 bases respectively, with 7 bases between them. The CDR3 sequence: CASSSPNTDTQYF. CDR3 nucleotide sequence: TGTGCCAGCAGCTCCCCAAACACAGATACGCAGTATTTT.

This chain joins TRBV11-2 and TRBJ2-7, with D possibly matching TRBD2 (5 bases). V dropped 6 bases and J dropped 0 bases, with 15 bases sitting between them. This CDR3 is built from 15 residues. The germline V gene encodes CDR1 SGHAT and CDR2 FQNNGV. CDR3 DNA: TGTGCCAGCAGACGTAACTTAGGGAGCTCCTACGAGCAGTACTTC. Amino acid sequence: CASRRNLGSSYEQYF. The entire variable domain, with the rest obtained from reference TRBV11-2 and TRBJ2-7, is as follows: EAGVAQSPRYKIIEKRQSVAFWCNPISGHATLYWYQQILGQGPKLLIQFQNNGVVDDSQLPKDRFSAERLKGVDSTLKIQPAKLEDSAVYLCASRRNLGSSYEQYFGPGTRLTVT.

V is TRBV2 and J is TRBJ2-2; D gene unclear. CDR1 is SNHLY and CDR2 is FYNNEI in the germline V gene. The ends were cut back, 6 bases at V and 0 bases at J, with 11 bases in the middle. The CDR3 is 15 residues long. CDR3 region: CASRGNSANTGELFF. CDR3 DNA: TGTGCCAGCAGGGGAAACAGCGCGAACACCGGGGAGCTGTTTTTT.

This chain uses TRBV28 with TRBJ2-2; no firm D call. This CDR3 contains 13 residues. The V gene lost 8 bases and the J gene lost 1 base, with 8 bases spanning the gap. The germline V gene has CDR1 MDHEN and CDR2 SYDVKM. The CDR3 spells CASLRLNTGELFF. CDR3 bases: TGTGCCAGCCTCAGGCTGAACACCGGGGAGCTGTTTTTT.

The CDR3: CASRLPGIDPSPLHF. As DNA, the CDR3 is TGTGCCAGCAGGCTCCCGGGGATCGATCCTTCACCCCTCCACTTT. The chain links TRBV27 to TRBJ1-6; D remains ambiguous. The CDR3 loop spans 15 amino acids. Per germline, CDR1 MNHEY and CDR2 SMNVEV (reference sequence). Trimming stripped 6 bases from V and 9 bases from J, with 18 bases between.

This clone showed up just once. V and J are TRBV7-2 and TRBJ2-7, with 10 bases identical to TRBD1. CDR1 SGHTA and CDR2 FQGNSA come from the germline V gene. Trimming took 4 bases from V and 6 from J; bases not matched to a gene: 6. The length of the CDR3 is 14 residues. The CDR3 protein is CASSSSGQGREQYF. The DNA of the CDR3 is TGTGCCAGCAGCTCCTCGGGACAGGGGCGCGAGCAGTACTTC.

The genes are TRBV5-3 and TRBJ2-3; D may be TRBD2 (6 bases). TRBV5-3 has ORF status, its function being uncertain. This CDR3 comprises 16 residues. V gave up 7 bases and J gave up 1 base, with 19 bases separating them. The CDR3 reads CARAPRDSECTDTQYF. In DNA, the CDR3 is TGTGCCAGAGCCCCTCGGGACTCTGAATGCACAGATACGCAGTATTTT.

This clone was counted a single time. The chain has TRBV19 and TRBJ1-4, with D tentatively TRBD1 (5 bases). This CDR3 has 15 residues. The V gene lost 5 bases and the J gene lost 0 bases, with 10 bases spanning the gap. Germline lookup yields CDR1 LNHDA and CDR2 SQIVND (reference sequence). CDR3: CASSPRGTTNEKLFF. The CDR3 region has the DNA TGTGCCAGTAGTCCCCGGGGCACAACTAATGAAAAACTGTTTTTT. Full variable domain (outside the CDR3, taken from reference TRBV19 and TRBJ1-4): DGGITQSPKYLFRKEGQNVTLSCEQNLNHDAMYWYRQDPGQGLRLIYYSQIVNDFQKGDIAEGYSVSREKKESFPLTVTSAQKNPTAFYLCASSPRGTTNEKLFFGSGTQLSVL.

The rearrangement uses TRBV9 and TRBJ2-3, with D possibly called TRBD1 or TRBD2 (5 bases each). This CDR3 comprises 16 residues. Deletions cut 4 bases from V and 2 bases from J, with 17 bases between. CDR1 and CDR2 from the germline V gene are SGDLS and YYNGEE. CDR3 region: CASSTHVGESTDTQYF. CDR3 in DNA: TGTGCCAGCAGCACCCACGTGGGGGAATCCACAGATACGCAGTATTTT. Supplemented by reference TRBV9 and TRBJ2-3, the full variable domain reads DSGVTQTPKHLITATGQRVTLRCSPRSGDLSVYWYQQSLDQGLQFLIQYYNGEERAKGNILERFSAQQFPDLHSELNLSSLELGDSALYFCASSTHVGESTDTQYFGPGTRLTVL.

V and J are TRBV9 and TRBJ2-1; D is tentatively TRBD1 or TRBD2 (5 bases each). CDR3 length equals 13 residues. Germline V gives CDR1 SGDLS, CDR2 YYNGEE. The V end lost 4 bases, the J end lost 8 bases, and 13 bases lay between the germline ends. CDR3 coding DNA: TGTGCCAGCAGCACTAGACAGAGAGATGAGCAGTTCTTC. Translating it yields CASSTRQRDEQFF.

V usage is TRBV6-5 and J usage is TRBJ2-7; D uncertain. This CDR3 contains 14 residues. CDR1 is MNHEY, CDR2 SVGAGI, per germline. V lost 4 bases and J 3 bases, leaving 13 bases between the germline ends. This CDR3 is CASSSQENVYEQYF. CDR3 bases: TGTGCCAGCAGTTCCCAGGAGAACGTCTACGAGCAGTACTTC.

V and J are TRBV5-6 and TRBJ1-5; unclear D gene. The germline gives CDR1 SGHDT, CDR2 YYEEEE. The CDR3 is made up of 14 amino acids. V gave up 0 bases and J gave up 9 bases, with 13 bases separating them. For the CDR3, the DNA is TGTGCCAGCAGCTTGGCCGGTACCCCCGTGCCCCAGCATTTT. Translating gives CASSLAGTPVPQHF.